This T cell receptor beta chain is from a study of identical twins. CDR3 size: 17 residues. The V gene's germline CDR1 is SGHAT and CDR2 FQNNGV. With 5 bases clipped from V and 6 bases from J, the junction kept 13 bases outside the gene matches. Using its own MiXCR run on the 5' RACE reads, TCRdb lists one record per CDR3 protein. The data hold a few hundred thousand distinct CDR3 sequences, with more than 9.5% observed a single time. A further study also used this sample, focusing on yellow fever vaccine responses in identical twins.

The sample consisted of memory (CD45RO+) T cells sorted from blood. The V call is TRBV11-2, the J call TRBJ2-1; 10 bases are shared with TRBD2. The origin of this receptor is a young woman in good health. The CDR3 nucleotides are TGTGCCAGCAGCCCAGAGGCTAGCGGGAGCCCCCTCAATGAGCAGTTCTTC. This gives the protein CASSPEASGSPLNEQFF.